This T cell receptor (beta chain) was sequenced in a study of shared clonotypes between healthy human individuals. At the level of the study: The donors, two women and three men, were aged 18 to 49. Broader study findings: Generation probability values for non-shared clonotypes were lower than those for clonotypes shared by all four donors.

V was cut by 1 base and J by 3 bases, with 13 bases left in between. CDR1 is LGHNT and CDR2 is FRNRAP in the germline V gene. This CDR3 has 16 amino acids. It was CD45RO-negative cells, positively selected for CCR7, that made up naive CD8 cells, with terminally differentiated effector memory CD45RA+ cells excluded. Replicate sorted-subset PCRs were loaded with around 210 ng DNA, approximately 31,000 T cell genomes. Here immunoSEQ multiplex PCR was the method, and the copy in TCRdb shows in-frame clones only, minus some. The table lists millions of clones, approximately 94% of them singletons. Concerning this clone itself: Its specificity is not known.

V gene TRBV12-5 combines with J gene TRBJ2-1; a possible D gene is TRBD2 (6 bases). Source material: naive CD8+ T cells from PBMCs. The receptor was derived from a man between 18 and 29 years old in good health. Some clones in this sample may be carry-over from other donors' samples. CDR3 bases: TGTGCTAGTGGTTTGGACCGGGACTCTTACTACAATGAGCAGTTCTTC. Its translation: CASGLDRDSYYNEQFF. The full variable domain, with the rest looked up from reference TRBV12-5 and TRBJ2-1, is DARVTQTPRHKVTEMGQEVTMRCQPILGHNTVFWYRQTMMQGLELLAYFRNRAPLDDSGMPKDRFSAEMPDATLATLKIQPSEPRDSAVYFCASGLDRDSYYNEQFFGPGTRLTVL.